This TCR beta chain was captured in a study of cytotoxic CD8 clonotypes in ibrutinib-treated CLL. Study-level findings and limits: Clonality increased with ibrutinib response but returned toward baseline at progression.

Note on this clone: The antigen is unknown.

The germline CDR1 and CDR2 sequences are SNHLY and FYNNEI. Trimming removed 2 bases from V and 2 bases from J, with 10 bases in between. This CDR3 has 15 residues. Repertoires were generated with immunoSEQ multiplex PCR, while TCRdb's copy carries only in-frame clones and drops some. The sample holds 9,500 to 12,000 clones; roughly four fifths are singletons and the top ten take 20% to 25%. The starting material was PBMCs, obtained at disease progression, from a patient treated with ibrutinib. The sequence came from a human donor with chronic lymphocytic leukemia. This chain connects TRBV2 to TRBJ1-3, with D uncertain. The chain's CDR3 is CASSEYPPPGNTIYF. As DNA, the CDR3 is TGTGCCAGCAGTGAATATCCACCTCCTGGAAACACCATATATTTT.